This is a list of T cell receptor beta chains from one sample in a study of T cells in Graves' hyperthyroidism and ophthalmopathy. A single record per CDR3 protein comes from TCRdb applying MiXCR to the multiplex PCR reads. Among 45,000 to 60,000 distinct CDR3 sequences listed, less than 50% were seen once. The specimen was blood. The source is a woman aged 25 to 45 with Graves' ophthalmopathy. Each CDR3 is given with its conserved first and last residue. Fields, in order: V gene, clone size, J gene, D gene, CDR3 length, CDR3 protein, CDR3 DNA. D genes are given only for firm matches. Only part of the rows carry a size: once, few, many, or a class if the clone is expanded.

v_call: TRBV19
clone_size: many
j_call: TRBJ2-7
d_call: .
cdr3_length: 14
cdr3_aa: CASTDGTFPYEQYF
cdr3_nt: TGTGCCAGTACCGACGGGACTTTTCCCTACGAGCAGTACTTC

v_call: TRBV12-3/TRBV12-4
clone_size: many
j_call: TRBJ1-1
d_call: .
cdr3_length: 13
cdr3_aa: CASSSGVPTEAFF
cdr3_nt: TGTGCCAGCAGCTCAGGGGTACCCACTGAAGCTTTCTTT

v_call: TRBV16
clone_size: many
j_call: TRBJ1-1
d_call: TRBD1
cdr3_length: 18
cdr3_aa: CASSLMGQGGTSGTEAFF
cdr3_nt: TGTGCCAGCAGCTTAATGGGACAGGGGGGGACGAGCGGCACTGAAGCTTTCTTT

v_call: TRBV7-9
clone_size: .
j_call: TRBJ2-7
d_call: TRBD2
cdr3_length: 19
cdr3_aa: CASSLSPQTSNQPRYEQYF
cdr3_nt: TGTGCCAGCAGCTTGAGCCCACAGACTAGCAATCAGCCCCGCTACGAGCAGTACTTC

v_call: TRBV20-1
clone_size: .
j_call: TRBJ2-7
d_call: .
cdr3_length: 14
cdr3_aa: CSARDGFGSYEQYF
cdr3_nt: TGCAGTGCTAGAGATGGTTTCGGGTCCTACGAGCAGTACTTC

v_call: TRBV5-5
clone_size: many
j_call: TRBJ2-6
d_call: .
cdr3_length: 15
cdr3_aa: CASKTGSSGANVLTF
cdr3_nt: TGTGCCAGCAAGACCGGGAGCTCTGGGGCCAACGTCCTGACTTTC

v_call: TRBV5-1
clone_size: .
j_call: TRBJ1-6
d_call: .
cdr3_length: 14
cdr3_aa: CASSLDGRYSPLHF
cdr3_nt: TGCGCCAGCAGCTTGGACGGTCGATATTCACCCCTCCACTTT

v_call: TRBV7-3
clone_size: .
j_call: TRBJ2-7
d_call: TRBD2
cdr3_length: 17
cdr3_aa: CASSLGTSGPISYEQYF
cdr3_nt: TGTGCCAGCAGCCTTGGGACTAGCGGACCCATCTCCTACGAGCAGTACTTC

v_call: TRBV2
clone_size: .
j_call: TRBJ2-7
d_call: TRBD2
cdr3_length: 13
cdr3_aa: CASGRATAYEQYF
cdr3_nt: TGTGCCAGCGGGAGGGCCACCGCCTACGAGCAGTACTTC

v_call: TRBV7-7
clone_size: .
j_call: TRBJ2-1
d_call: .
cdr3_length: 15
cdr3_aa: CASSLTRPSYNEQFF
cdr3_nt: TGTGCTAGCAGCTTAACGAGGCCCTCCTACAATGAGCAGTTCTTC

v_call: TRBV9
clone_size: many
j_call: TRBJ1-1
d_call: .
cdr3_length: 16
cdr3_aa: CASSRGGGGMNTEAFF
cdr3_nt: TGTGCCAGCAGCCGAGGGGGGGGGGGAATGAACACTGAAGCTTTCTTT

v_call: TRBV2
clone_size: .
j_call: TRBJ1-2
d_call: TRBD1
cdr3_length: 10
cdr3_aa: CARTGSGYTF
cdr3_nt: TGTGCTAGGACAGGGTCTGGCTACACCTTC

v_call: TRBV5-6
clone_size: .
j_call: TRBJ2-3
d_call: .
cdr3_length: 13
cdr3_aa: CASSSTRADTQYF
cdr3_nt: TGTGCCAGCAGCTCGACCAGGGCAGATACGCAGTATTTT

v_call: TRBV2
clone_size: .
j_call: TRBJ2-6
d_call: .
cdr3_length: 16
cdr3_aa: CASSEKGPLINNVLTF
cdr3_nt: TGTGCCAGCAGTGAGAAGGGGCCCCTAATCAACAACGTCCTGACTTTC